These 2 T cell receptor beta chains share one sample of origin, sequenced in a study of response to subunit inactivated influenza vaccine. TCRdb recomputed calls from the RT-PCR reads with MiXCR, one row per CDR3 protein. The sample contains some 500,000 distinct CDR3 sequences, less than 30% of which appear only once. The sequencing here drew on CD4+ T cells sorted from PBMCs, taken roughly 5 days after vaccination. The receptors derive from a man aged 45 to 65 who received an inactivated influenza vaccine.

The genes are TRBV12-3 or TRBV12-4 and TRBJ1-2; D uncertain. The V gene lost 4 bases and the J gene lost 8 bases, with 14 bases spanning the gap. This CDR3 has 13 residues. The DNA of the CDR3 is TGTGCCAGCAGTTCATTCCGTATTTGGGGCTACACCTTC. Translated, it gives CASSSFRIWGYTF.

This clonotype was detected only a few times. This chain uses TRBV29-1 with TRBJ2-7; 8 nucleotides line up with TRBD1. The J segment lost 7 bases and the V segment lost 7 bases, leaving 9 bases of the junction unmatched. There are 12 residues in the CDR3. Germline loops: CDR1 SQVTM, CDR2 ANQGSEA. This CDR3 is CSARQGKVEQYF. CDR3 DNA sequence: TGCAGCGCCCGACAGGGGAAAGTTGAGCAGTACTTC.